This is a list of T cell receptor gamma chains from one sample in a study of Vδ1+ human thymocytes. TCRdb reran clone calling via CATT on the multiplex PCR reads. In the table there are 30,000 to 45,000 gamma-chain clones, 20% of which are singletons. Sequenced sample: Vdelta1+ gamma-delta thymocytes from the thymus. These receptors all stem from a girl less than two years old who had congenital heart surgery. CDR3s include the opening cysteine and the closing phenylalanine or tryptophan. Clone sizes are given selectively: once, few, many, or a class where the clone is expanded.

j_call | clone_size | v_call | cdr3_nt | cdr3_aa
TRGJ1/TRGJ2 | - | TRGV8 | TGTGCCACCTGGGATCTAGGCTATAAGAAACTCTTT | CATWDLGYKKLF
TRGJ1/TRGJ2 | - | TRGV4 | TGTGCCACCTGGGATCAATATTATAAGAAACTCTTT | CATWDQYYKKLF
TRGJ1/TRGJ2 | - | TRGV9 | TGTGCCTTGTGGGAGGTGCACCCGAATTATTATAAGAAACTCTTT | CALWEVHPNYYKKLF
TRGJ1/TRGJ2 | few | TRGV8 | TGTGCCACCTGGGATAAGTCAGAGAAACTCTTT | CATWDKSEKLF
TRGJP2 | few | TRGV2 | TGTGCCACCTGGGACGGGCACCAGGGTGATTGGATCAAGACGTTT | CATWDGHQGDWIKTF
TRGJ1/TRGJ2 | few | TRGV2 | TGTGCCACCTGGGACAGCTCGGGGGAGGGGAAACTCTTT | CATWDSSGEGKLF
TRGJ1/TRGJ2 | - | TRGV2 | TGTGCCACCTGGGACGGTGGGAAGAAACTCTTT | CATWDGGKKLF
TRGJP2 | few | TRGV8 | TGTGCCACCTGGGATAAGCCCCCTTATAGTAGTGATTGGATCAAGACGTTT | CATWDKPPYSSDWIKTF
TRGJ1/TRGJ2 | - | TRGV4 | TGTGCCACCTGGGATGGGCCTGTTAGAAGTGGATATAAGAAACTCTTT | CATWDGPVRSGYKKLF
TRGJ1/TRGJ2 | few | TRGV2 | TGTGCCACCTCTTATAAGAAACTCTTT | CATSYKKLF
TRGJ1/TRGJ2 | - | TRGV4 | TGTGCCACCTGGGATATAAAAACGCATAAGAAACTCTTT | CATWDIKTHKKLF
TRGJ1/TRGJ2 | - | TRGV4 | TGTGCCACCTGGGGCCTGGGCTATTATAAGAAACTCTTT | CATWGLGYYKKLF
TRGJ1/TRGJ2 | - | TRGV8 | TGTGCCACCTGGGATATGCGTTATAAGAAACTCTTT | CATWDMRYKKLF
TRGJ1/TRGJ2 | - | TRGV3 | TGTGCCACCACCCCAAGGAATTATTATAAGAAACTCTTT | CATTPRNYYKKLF
TRGJ1/TRGJ2 | few | TRGV3 | TGTGCCACCTGGGACGTGCGGGGGGGGAAGCTCTTT | CATWDVRGGKLF
TRGJ1/TRGJ2 | - | TRGV9 | TGTGCCTTGTGGGAGGTGCAAATAGTGCTCTTT | CALWEVQIVLF
TRGJ1/TRGJ2 | - | TRGV2 | TGTGCCACCTGGGACGGTATGGGCGGTTATAAGAAACTCTTT | CATWDGMGGYKKLF
TRGJ1/TRGJ2 | - | TRGV9 | TGTGCCTTGTGGGAGCCCCCCCCGGATTATAAGAAACTCTTT | CALWEPPPDYKKLF
TRGJ1/TRGJ2 | few | TRGV9 | TGTGCCTTGTGGGTAAGGGGAAAGAAACTCTTT | CALWVRGKKLF
TRGJ1/TRGJ2 | - | TRGV4 | TGTGCCACCTGGGATTGGGGATATAAGAAACTCTTT | CATWDWGYKKLF
TRGJP2 | - | TRGV2 | TGTGCCACCTGGGACGGGCCGGGTTGGATCAAGACGTTT | CATWDGPGWIKTF
TRGJ1/TRGJ2 | few | TRGV3 | TGTGCCACCTGGGACCCTTCGAATTATTATAAGAAACTCTTT | CATWDPSNYYKKLF
TRGJ1/TRGJ2 | few | TRGV9 | TGTGCCTTGTGGGAGGTGCATTCCAATTATTATAAGAAACTCTTT | CALWEVHSNYYKKLF
TRGJ1/TRGJ2 | - | TRGV4 | TGTGCCACCTGGGATGGCCGCCATAAGAAACTCTTT | CATWDGRHKKLF
TRGJ1/TRGJ2 | - | TRGV4 | TGTGCCACCTGGGATGGGAGCCCATATTATAAGAAACTCTTT | CATWDGSPYYKKLF
TRGJ1/TRGJ2 | few | TRGV3 | TGTGCCACCTGGGACAGCCCTGTGGGACATTATAAGAAACTCTTT | CATWDSPVGHYKKLF
TRGJ1/TRGJ2 | few | TRGV4 | TGTGCCACCTGGGAGCAAACCAGGGGTTATTATAAGAAACTCTTT | CATWEQTRGYYKKLF
TRGJ1/TRGJ2 | medium-sized | TRGV9 | TGTGCCTTGTGGGAGGGGAATTATTATAAGAAACTCTTT | CALWEGNYYKKLF
TRGJP2 | - | TRGV2 | TGTGCCACCTGGGACGTGCTTAGTGATTGGATCAAGACGTTT | CATWDVLSDWIKTF
TRGJP2 | - | TRGV2 | TGTGCCACCTGGGAATGGGATTGGATCAAGACGTTT | CATWEWDWIKTF
TRGJ1/TRGJ2 | few | TRGV2 | TGTGCCACCCGGGATGTGTCTTATTATAAGAAACTCTTT | CATRDVSYYKKLF
TRGJ1/TRGJ2 | - | TRGV3 | TGTGCCACCTGGGACAAAGGCTTGAGTTATTATAAGAAACTCTTT | CATWDKGLSYYKKLF
TRGJ1/TRGJ2 | - | TRGV4 | TGTGCCACCTGGGCAGGTTCTAAGAAACTCTTT | CATWAGSKKLF
TRGJ1/TRGJ2 | - | TRGV4 | TGTGCCACCTGGGATGCGGTAGGTTATTATAAGAAACTCTTT | CATWDAVGYYKKLF
TRGJ1/TRGJ2 | few | TRGV3 | TGTGCCACCTGGGACAAGCATAAGTATTATAAGAAACTCTTT | CATWDKHKYYKKLF
TRGJ1/TRGJ2 | - | TRGV2 | TGTGCCACCTGGGACGGGGTGCGTTATAAGAAACTCTTT | CATWDGVRYKKLF
TRGJ1/TRGJ2 | few | TRGV3 | TGTGCCACCTGGGACCGCACTTCTTATAAGAAACTCTTT | CATWDRTSYKKLF
TRGJ1/TRGJ2 | few | TRGV9 | TGTGCCTTGTGGGAGGCCCAGGAACCAAATAAGAAACTCTTT | CALWEAQEPNKKLF
TRGJP1 | - | TRGV8 | TGTGCCACCTGGGATAGGGAGACCACTGGTTGGTTCAAGATATTT | CATWDRETTGWFKIF
TRGJ1/TRGJ2 | - | TRGV3 | TGTGCCACCTGGGACAGTCCCCCTTATTATAAGAAACTCTTT | CATWDSPPYYKKLF
TRGJ1/TRGJ2 | few | TRGV3 | TGTGCCACCTGGGACAGGCTTGGGTCTCTTCGTTATTATAAGAAACTCTTT | CATWDRLGSLRYYKKLF
TRGJP1 | - | TRGV9 | TGTGCCTTGTGGGAGGAAGGAAATACCACTGGTTGGTTCAAGATATTT | CALWEEGNTTGWFKIF